This T cell receptor beta chain was sequenced in a study of beta chain features in type 1 diabetes. Looking at the study overall: Comparable age, gender and cell yields were observed in patients relative to healthy donors. The samples had more than 95 million sorted cells examined in all. Study results and limitations: The study found moderately but significantly shorter TCRB CDR3s in all four CD4+ subsets of Type 1 diabetes patients. The naive, central memory and Treg TCRB repertoires looked more alike in patients than they did in healthy donors.

About this clone: What it binds is not known.

V dropped 2 bases and J dropped 7 bases, with 10 bases sitting between them. There are 13 residues in the CDR3. Germline CDR1 reads SGDLS; CDR2 reads YYNGEE. Since all of the isolated RNA was reverse transcribed, expressed TCRB transcripts were what got sequenced. The method was immunoSEQ multiplex PCR; TCRdb's version includes in-frame clones alone and lacks a portion of them. Counted here are about 390,000 clones, 9.6% occurring once; the ten biggest clones make up approximately 0.6%. Sequencing used central memory CD4+ T cells from blood. The clonotype originates from a man between 25 and 39 years old with type 1 diabetes. J is TRBJ1-5 and V is TRBV9; D not resolved. The CDR3 sequence is CASSVRGGQPQHF. CDR3 sequence (DNA): TGTGCCAGCAGCGTCCGAGGAGGGCAGCCCCAGCATTTT.